This T cell receptor beta chain was found in a study of patients and donors after allogeneic stem cell transplantation. The sample holds a few counts of this clonotype. TCRdb fed the RT-PCR reads into MiXCR, producing one record per CDR3 protein. The repertoire holds around 200,000 distinct CDR3 sequences, with around two fifths as singletons. The germline CDR1 and CDR2 sequences are SGHRS and YFSETQ. With V trimmed by 1 base and J by 7 bases, 5 bases remained unmatched. This CDR3 spans 13 amino acids. The chain employs TRBV5-1 and TRBJ2-7, with 7 bases fitting TRBD1. The receptor's source is a human donor who was either an allogeneic HSCT recipient or a stem cell or donor lymphocyte infusion donor (not recorded which). It is not recorded whose cells these are; they may come from a transplant donor. Sequencing was performed on blood, either unsorted or a sorted T cell fraction (not recorded which). The CDR3 DNA reads TGCGCCAGCAGCTTGCGGGAACAGGGGGAGCAGTACTTC. This codes for CASSLREQGEQYF.